The rows below give T cell receptor beta chains drawn from one sample of a study of graft-versus-host responses after intestinal transplantation. Generated by immunoSEQ multiplex PCR, the TCRdb table keeps only in-frame clones and is missing some. The repertoire holds about 24,000 clones, with around 85% as singletons. The sample in question was PBMCs, obtained roughly 68 weeks after intestinal transplant. The origin of the receptors is a human patient who received an intestinal transplant, so some T cells may come from the graft donor. CDR3s include the opening cysteine and the closing phenylalanine or tryptophan. A D gene is named only where the DNA matches it firmly. The size field is filled for only some rows; it gives once, few, many or a size class.

CDR3 DNA: TGTGCCAGCACCCCCGACAGGAACCGTGCCTACACCTTC
CDR3 protein: CASTPDRNRAYTF
clone size: NA
J gene: TRBJ1-2
V gene: TRBV5-6
D gene: NA

CDR3 DNA: TGTGCCAGCAGTGACTACAGGGAAAACTACGAGCAGTACTTC
CDR3 protein: CASSDYRENYEQYF
clone size: once
J gene: TRBJ2-7
V gene: TRBV6-1
D gene: NA

CDR3 DNA: TGTGCCAGCAGCTTATGGGGGTCCCTCACAGATACGCAGTATTTT
CDR3 protein: CASSLWGSLTDTQYF
clone size: NA
J gene: TRBJ2-3
V gene: TRBV7-3
D gene: NA

CDR3 DNA: TGTGCCAGCAGTTTATTTGGGACGGTTAACTATGGCTACACCTTC
CDR3 protein: CASSLFGTVNYGYTF
clone size: NA
J gene: TRBJ1-2
V gene: TRBV28
D gene: NA

CDR3 DNA: TGCAGCGTTGAGGGGGGGACAGGGGCGGATACGCAGTATTTT
CDR3 protein: CSVEGGTGADTQYF
clone size: NA
J gene: TRBJ2-3
V gene: TRBV29-1
D gene: TRBD1

CDR3 DNA: TGTGCCAGCAGCCCAACTAGCGGGAGGCCCTACGAGCAGTACTTC
CDR3 protein: CASSPTSGRPYEQYF
clone size: NA
J gene: TRBJ2-7
V gene: TRBV7-9
D gene: TRBD2

CDR3 DNA: TGTGCCAGCTCAGCGCTAGCGGGAGAAGGCGCCGGGGAGCTGTTTTTT
CDR3 protein: CASSALAGEGAGELFF
clone size: NA
J gene: TRBJ2-2
V gene: TRBV18
D gene: TRBD2

CDR3 DNA: TGTGCCAGCAGCGCCCACAGCTTATACCAAGAGACCCAGTACTTC
CDR3 protein: CASSAHSLYQETQYF
clone size: NA
J gene: TRBJ2-5
V gene: TRBV9
D gene: NA

CDR3 DNA: TGTGCCAGCAGCGTAGAGGGAGGGGGAAAACTGTTTTTT
CDR3 protein: CASSVEGGGKLFF
clone size: NA
J gene: TRBJ1-4
V gene: TRBV9
D gene: NA

CDR3 DNA: TGTGCCAGCAGCCTAACCAAGGAGACTAATCATTTT
CDR3 protein: CASSLTKETNHF
clone size: NA
J gene: TRBJ2-3
V gene: TRBV11-2
D gene: NA

CDR3 DNA: TGTGCCAGCAGTTACTTCGGAGGGAGTAATTCACCCCTCCACTTT
CDR3 protein: CASSYFGGSNSPLHF
clone size: once
J gene: TRBJ1-6
V gene: TRBV6-5
D gene: NA